Presented here are 4 T cell receptor beta chains from one specimen sequenced in a study of blood T cell repertoires in COVID-19. Profiled with immunoSEQ multiplex PCR; TCRdb holds only in-frame clones, not every one. Among approximately 97,000 clones listed, under 85% were seen once. Sequenced sample: peripheral blood. The receptors were sampled from a human donor in a cohort sampled during active COVID-19.

The chain combines TRBV13 with TRBJ2-1, with 8 nucleotides matching TRBD2. Trimming took 5 bases from V and 4 from J; bases not matched to a gene: 7. The CDR3 totals 15 residues. In germline, CDR1 is PRHDT, CDR2 FYEKMQ (reference sequence). CDR3 region: CASSVPGLEYNEQFF. For the CDR3, the DNA is TGTGCCAGCAGCGTACCGGGACTAGAATACAATGAGCAGTTCTTC.

V gene TRBV4-3 combines with J gene TRBJ1-2; D not certain. The ends were cut back, 0 bases at V and 3 bases at J, with 5 bases in the middle. The germline V gene encodes CDR1 LGHNA and CDR2 YSLEER. The CDR3 extends over 13 amino acids. The CDR3 DNA sequence: TGCGCCAGCAGCCAAGATGGAGACTATGGCTACACCTTC. Residues: CASSQDGDYGYTF.

The V and J genes are TRBV27 and TRBJ1-2, with a tentative D call TRBD1 (6 bases). Trimming stripped 10 bases from V and 0 bases from J, with 24 bases between. Germline V gene data show CDR1 as MNHEY and CDR2 as SMNVEV (reference sequence). The CDR3 length is 17 residues. The CDR3 bases are TGTGCCACCCTCGGTTGGCTGGACAGAGCAGCTAACTATGGCTACACCTTC. Translating gives CATLGWLDRAANYGYTF.

This clone appeared a single time. This chain uses TRBV7-2 with TRBJ2-3; TRBD2 agrees at 7 bases. Germline V CDR1 and CDR2: SGHTA, FQGNSA. This CDR3 has 15 residues. With V trimmed by 1 base and J by 2 bases, 3 bases remained unmatched. The CDR3 here is CASSLDRGVTDTQYF. DNA of the CDR3: TGTGCCAGCAGCTTAGATCGGGGGGTCACAGATACGCAGTATTTT.